The 21 T cell receptor beta chains reported below all come from one sample, sequenced in a study of monozygotic twins with inflammatory bowel disease. TCRdb reanalyzed the 5' RACE reads, giving one entry per CDR3 protein sequence and no DNA. The sample totals 150,000 to 200,000 distinct CDR3 sequences. The sample was blood. These receptor sequences come from a human donor with ulcerative colitis or Crohn's disease, or a healthy co-twin of an affected twin (not recorded which).

The chain has TRBV19 and TRBJ2-1; the D gene TCRdb calls, TRBD1, cannot be checked with no DNA. Looked up from germline, CDR1 is LNHDA and CDR2 is SQIVND (reference sequence). The CDR3 contains 15 residues. The CDR3 is CATRTSRVTYNEQFF.

The chain uses TRBV20-1 and TRBJ2-4; TCRdb selects TRBD1, and the lack of DNA leaves this call unchecked. This CDR3 spans 16 amino acids. CDR1 is DFQATT, CDR2 SNEGSKA, per germline (reference sequence). The chain's CDR3 is CSARTGGEGAKNIQYF.

CDR3: CASSSTAGDLHEQFF. This rearrangement joins TRBV5-1 to TRBJ2-1; TCRdb's D call of TRBD1 is untestable without DNA. The germline V gene encodes CDR1 SGHRS and CDR2 YFSETQ. This CDR3 comprises 15 residues.

This CDR3 reads CASSLAMTGETQYF. The V call is TRBV7-7, the J call TRBJ2-5; there is no DNA to check the TCRdb D call of TRBD1. This CDR3 has 14 residues. Per germline, CDR1 SSHAT and CDR2 FNYEAQ (reference sequence). Full variable domain (outside the CDR3, taken from reference TRBV7-7 and TRBJ2-5): GAGVSQSPRYKVTKRGQDVTLRCDPISSHATLYWYQQALGQGPEFLTYFNYEAQPDKSGLPSDRFSAERPEGSISTLTIQRTEQRDSAMYRCASSLAMTGETQYFGPGTRLLVL.

This chain joins TRBV27 and TRBJ1-6; as DNA is missing, the TRBD1 call by TCRdb cannot be tested. Germline V gene lookup returns CDR1 MNHEY and CDR2 SMNVEV (reference sequence). This CDR3 has 14 residues. The CDR3 sequence: CASSPGARGSPLHF.

The chain joins TRBV19 to TRBJ1-1; the TCRdb call, TRBD1, lacks DNA for checking. Germline V CDR1 and CDR2: LNHDA, SQIVND (reference sequence). This CDR3 is built from 14 residues. The CDR3 sequence: CASQGQGKNTEAFF.

The CDR3 spells CASSPLGSGRPNNEQFF. V usage is TRBV18 and J usage is TRBJ2-1; TCRdb returns TRBD2, unconfirmable since there is no DNA. The CDR3 consists of 17 residues. Germline values: CDR1 KGHSH, CDR2 LQKENI.

The chain couples TRBV7-9 to TRBJ2-1. Germline CDR1 is SEHNR and CDR2 is FQNEAQ (reference sequence). The CDR3 has 12 amino acids. This CDR3 reads CASSLGRLEQFF.

V usage is TRBV20-1 and J usage is TRBJ1-1; TCRdb proposes TRBD1, but this gene call is untestable without DNA. Germline V gene data show CDR1 as DFQATT and CDR2 as SNEGSKA (reference sequence). The CDR3 covers 15 residues. CDR3: CSASKIDRGYTEAFF.

The gene calls are TRBV5-1 and TRBJ2-1; TCRdb reports TRBD1, a call that lacks DNA to check it against. This CDR3 region has 14 residues. Germline assignment: CDR1 SGHRS and CDR2 YFSETQ. The CDR3: CASSPGQEDSEQFF.

The V call is TRBV7-3, the J call TRBJ2-3; TCRdb outputs TRBD1, but without DNA this stays unchecked. In germline, CDR1 is SGHTA, CDR2 FQGTGA. The CDR3 sequence is 17 residues long. The CDR3: CASSPGTGGPSTDTQYF.

The genes are TRBV5-1 and TRBJ2-5; the D call of TRBD1 rests on TCRdb alone, since no DNA is present to check it. The CDR3 extends over 14 amino acids. CDR1 SGHRS and CDR2 YFSETQ come from the germline V gene. The CDR3 protein is CASRAGAIAETQYF.

The V and J genes are TRBV18 and TRBJ1-2; TCRdb selects TRBD1, and the lack of DNA leaves this call unchecked. CDR3 size: 14 residues. Germline CDR1 reads KGHSH; CDR2 reads LQKENI. CDR3 sequence reads: CASSPQQGTYGYTF.

V gene TRBV18 combines with J gene TRBJ2-5. CDR1 is KGHSH and CDR2 is LQKENI in the germline V gene. The CDR3 contains 13 residues. The CDR3 here is CASSLTQEETQYF.

This chain links TRBV30 with TRBJ1-2; TCRdb's assignment of TRBD1 cannot be checked, as there is no DNA. The germline gives CDR1 GTSNPN, CDR2 SVGIG (reference sequence). The CDR3 contains 14 residues. Here the CDR3 reads CAWSPDSISYGYTF.

The chain combines TRBV2 with TRBJ1-2; the D gene TCRdb calls, TRBD1, cannot be checked with no DNA. This CDR3 is 18 amino acids long. Germline CDR1 and CDR2: SNHLY and FYNNEI. The CDR3 sequence: CASSDHRTGDTSGYGYTF.

This chain links TRBV5-1 with TRBJ1-2. Germline lookup yields CDR1 SGHRS and CDR2 YFSETQ. The CDR3 is 13 amino acids. Here the CDR3 reads CASSLAGVYGYTF.

This rearrangement joins TRBV29-1 to TRBJ2-5. The germline V gene has CDR1 SQVTM and CDR2 ANQGSEA. The CDR3 is 14 amino acids. The CDR3 sequence: CSVEDGRVQETQYF.

The chain employs TRBV20-1 and TRBJ2-1; the TRBD2 assignment by TCRdb is unverifiable without DNA. This CDR3 has 16 residues. Per the germline V gene, CDR1 is DFQATT and CDR2 is SNEGSKA (reference sequence). CDR3 amino acids: CSARVRGRGTYNEQFF.

The J gene is TRBJ2-1, the V gene TRBV3-1; TCRdb reports TRBD2, a call that lacks DNA to check it against. The CDR3 is 15 amino acids. Germline assignment: CDR1 LGHDT and CDR2 YNNKEL (reference sequence). CDR3 sequence reads: CASSQASGGAGEQFF.

The V gene is TRBV25-1, the J gene TRBJ2-7; TCRdb's assignment of TRBD1 cannot be checked, as there is no DNA. Per germline, CDR1 MGHDK and CDR2 SYGVNS. The CDR3 contains 13 residues. CDR3 sequence reads: CASSEYFRTGEYF.